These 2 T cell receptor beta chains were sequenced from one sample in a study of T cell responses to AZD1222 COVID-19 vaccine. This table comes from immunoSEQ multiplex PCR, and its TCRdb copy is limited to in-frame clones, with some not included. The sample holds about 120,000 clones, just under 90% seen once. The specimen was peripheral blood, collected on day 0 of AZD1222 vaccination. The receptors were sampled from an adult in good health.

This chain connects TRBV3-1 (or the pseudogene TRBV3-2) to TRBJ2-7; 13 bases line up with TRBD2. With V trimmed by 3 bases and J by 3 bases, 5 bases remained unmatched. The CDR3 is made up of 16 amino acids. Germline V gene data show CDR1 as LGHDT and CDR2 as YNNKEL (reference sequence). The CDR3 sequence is CASSQAGTSGIYEQYF. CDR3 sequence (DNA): TGTGCCAGCAGCCAGGCCGGGACTAGCGGGATCTACGAGCAGTACTTC.

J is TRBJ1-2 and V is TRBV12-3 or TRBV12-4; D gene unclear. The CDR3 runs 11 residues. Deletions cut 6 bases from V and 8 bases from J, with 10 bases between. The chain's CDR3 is CASRTMGGYTF. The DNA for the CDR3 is TGTGCCAGCAGAACGATGGGAGGCTACACCTTC.